Listed below are T cell receptor beta chains from one sample, sequenced in a study of blood T cell repertoires in COVID-19. Assay: immunoSEQ multiplex PCR; the TCRdb copy retains only in-frame clones and omits some. The table shows some 180,000 clones, with about three quarters occurring only once. The sequenced sample was peripheral blood. The receptor set was obtained from a woman of 80 years or more with active or convalescent COVID-19. Both conserved end residues are part of each CDR3. The order of the fields is clone size, V gene, J gene, D gene, CDR3 DNA, CDR3 protein. A D gene is named only where the DNA matches it firmly. Expanded clones get a size class; other rows say once, few or many, or leave the size out.

size: NA; V: TRBV28; J: TRBJ2-1; D: TRBD2; DNA: TGTGCCAGCAGTTTAACCGTTGGGAGCGGGGGGGCCGGGCAGTTCTTC; CDR3: CASSLTVGSGGAGQFF
size: NA; V: TRBV28; J: TRBJ1-1; D: NA; DNA: TGTGCCAGCAGTTTAACACACGAAGCTTTCTTT; CDR3: CASSLTHEAFF
size: NA; V: TRBV7-2; J: TRBJ2-3; D: NA; DNA: TGTGCCAGCAGCTTAGAAGGCAGGGGCCCAGATACGCAGTATTTT; CDR3: CASSLEGRGPDTQYF
size: NA; V: TRBV6-2/TRBV6-3; J: TRBJ2-3; D: TRBD2; DNA: TGTGCCAGCAGTTTGTTAGCGGGGGCGGGAGATACGCAGTATTTT; CDR3: CASSLLAGAGDTQYF
size: NA; V: TRBV19; J: TRBJ1-2; D: NA; DNA: TGTGCCAGTAGTATTTCCAGAGGCGGGTATGGCTACACCTTC; CDR3: CASSISRGGYGYTF
size: once; V: TRBV5-4; J: TRBJ1-2; D: TRBD1; DNA: TGTGCCAGCAGCTCTAGGGGGCAGTCTAACTATGGCTACACCTTC; CDR3: CASSSRGQSNYGYTF
size: NA; V: TRBV6-5; J: TRBJ1-2; D: NA; DNA: TGTGCCAGCAGACCCTCGGGTAGCAGCTATGGCTACACCTTC; CDR3: CASRPSGSSYGYTF
size: few; V: TRBV6-2/TRBV6-3; J: TRBJ2-1; D: TRBD2; DNA: TGTGCCAGCAGTTCGATACTAGCGGGCAACTACAATGAGCAGTTCTTC; CDR3: CASSSILAGNYNEQFF
size: few; V: TRBV27; J: TRBJ1-2; D: NA; DNA: TGTGCCAGCAGTTTATCGGCGACTCCGACCGCTAACTATGGCTACACCTTC; CDR3: CASSLSATPTANYGYTF
size: NA; V: TRBV6-2/TRBV6-3; J: TRBJ2-5; D: NA; DNA: TGTGCCAGCAGTCCCCAAATTGACTCAGAGACCCAGTACTTC; CDR3: CASSPQIDSETQYF
size: NA; V: TRBV9; J: TRBJ2-3; D: TRBD2; DNA: TGTGCCAGCAGCGCACAAATAACTGAACTAGCGGGGGGGCCCGCAGATACGCAGTATTTT; CDR3: CASSAQITELAGGPADTQYF
size: NA; V: TRBV15; J: TRBJ1-3; D: NA; DNA: TGTGCCACCAGCAGAGCTCCGGCCGGAGGCTCGCCCAGAAACACCATATATTTT; CDR3: CATSRAPAGGSPRNTIYF
size: NA; V: TRBV6-5; J: TRBJ2-1; D: NA; DNA: TGTGCCAGCAGTTACAATTTTCAGGGTGGAGATGAGCAGTTCTTC; CDR3: CASSYNFQGGDEQFF
size: few; V: TRBV6-2/TRBV6-3; J: TRBJ1-6; D: NA; DNA: TGTGCCAGCAGTCTACAGGGCCCAATGCCCCTCCACTTT; CDR3: CASSLQGPMPLHF
size: NA; V: TRBV18; J: TRBJ2-5; D: NA; DNA: TGTGCCAGCTCACCCGGACTACAGGAGACCCAGTACTTC; CDR3: CASSPGLQETQYF
size: NA; V: TRBV7-9; J: TRBJ1-6; D: TRBD1; DNA: TGTGCCAGCAGTCCAACTCTACAGGGGGCTAGCTATAATTCACCCCTCCACTTT; CDR3: CASSPTLQGASYNSPLHF
size: NA; V: TRBV19; J: TRBJ1-5; D: TRBD1; DNA: TGTGCCAGTAGTAGGGACAGCTCGTGGAGCAATCAGCCCCAGCATTTT; CDR3: CASSRDSSWSNQPQHF
size: NA; V: TRBV28; J: TRBJ2-7; D: TRBD1; DNA: TGTGCCAGCAGTCTCCATGGGACAGCCGTTTACGAGCAGTACTTC; CDR3: CASSLHGTAVYEQYF
size: NA; V: TRBV28; J: TRBJ2-1; D: NA; DNA: TGTGCCAGCAGACCCGACAGTTACAATGAGCAGTTCTTC; CDR3: CASRPDSYNEQFF
size: NA; V: TRBV5-1; J: TRBJ1-2; D: TRBD1; DNA: TGCGCCAGCAGCCTCTCACCAGGACAGGAGGATGGCTACACCTTC; CDR3: CASSLSPGQEDGYTF
size: NA; V: TRBV7-9; J: TRBJ1-1; D: NA; DNA: TGTGCCAGCAGCCCACAGGTGAGCACTGAAGCTTTCTTT; CDR3: CASSPQVSTEAFF
size: NA; V: TRBV5-4; J: TRBJ2-7; D: TRBD2; DNA: TGTGCCAGCAGCTACGGGACTAGCTTGGGGGGCGAGCAGTACTTC; CDR3: CASSYGTSLGGEQYF
size: NA; V: TRBV28; J: TRBJ1-2; D: NA; DNA: TGTGCCAGCAGGTACAGGTACGGCTACACCTTC; CDR3: CASRYRYGYTF
size: NA; V: TRBV30; J: TRBJ1-4; D: NA; DNA: TGTGCCTGGAGCCGTAATGAAAAACTGTTTTTT; CDR3: CAWSRNEKLFF
size: few; V: TRBV10-3; J: TRBJ1-1; D: NA; DNA: TGTGCCATCAGTCAGGGGCAGGAGGTCACTGAAGCTTTCTTT; CDR3: CAISQGQEVTEAFF
size: once; V: TRBV7-2; J: TRBJ1-1; D: NA; DNA: TGTGCCAGCAGCACGCATCGGGACACTGAAGCTTTCTTT; CDR3: CASSTHRDTEAFF
size: once; V: TRBV5-4; J: TRBJ1-3; D: TRBD1; DNA: TGTGCCAGCAGCTTGGCCGCAGGGGGCGCTGGAAACACCATATATTTT; CDR3: CASSLAAGGAGNTIYF
size: NA; V: TRBV28; J: TRBJ1-6; D: NA; DNA: TGTGCCAGCGGGGGGGCGGCTTCACCCCTCCACTTT; CDR3: CASGGAASPLHF
size: NA; V: TRBV7-2; J: TRBJ2-2; D: TRBD2; DNA: TGTGCCAGCAGCTTAGTCGAAGCGGGGTTGGGGGAGCTGTTTTTT; CDR3: CASSLVEAGLGELFF
size: NA; V: TRBV6-1; J: TRBJ1-1; D: TRBD1; DNA: TGTGCCAGCAGTGAAGCATGGCAGGGGGTCAGTGAAGCTTTCTTT; CDR3: CASSEAWQGVSEAFF
size: NA; V: TRBV27; J: TRBJ1-2; D: TRBD1; DNA: TGTGCCAGCAGTTCCTACACCCAGGACAGGTTCTATGGCTACACCTTC; CDR3: CASSSYTQDRFYGYTF
size: NA; V: TRBV7-2; J: TRBJ2-2; D: TRBD1; DNA: TGTGCCAGCACCTTGGGACAGACTAACACCGGGGAGCTGTTTTTT; CDR3: CASTLGQTNTGELFF
size: NA; V: TRBV4-3; J: TRBJ2-7; D: TRBD1; DNA: TGCGCCAGCAGCCTAGGACAGGGTGGGGACTACGAGCAGTACTTC; CDR3: CASSLGQGGDYEQYF
size: NA; V: TRBV30; J: TRBJ2-7; D: NA; DNA: TGTGCCTGGAAAAAGTGGACTTTTGCGGGGGAGCAGTACTTC; CDR3: CAWKKWTFAGEQYF
size: NA; V: TRBV3-1/TRBV3-2; J: TRBJ1-3; D: NA; DNA: TGTGCCAGCAGCCCAGCAGGACTAACTGGAAACACCATATATTTT; CDR3: CASSPAGLTGNTIYF
size: NA; V: TRBV28; J: TRBJ2-6; D: NA; DNA: TGTGCCAGCAGTTTAACGACAGGAACTGGGGCCAACGTCCTGACTTTC; CDR3: CASSLTTGTGANVLTF
size: NA; V: TRBV19; J: TRBJ1-3; D: NA; DNA: TGTGCCAGTAGGCCCGGGACTGGAAACACCATATATTTT; CDR3: CASRPGTGNTIYF
size: NA; V: TRBV11-2; J: TRBJ2-3; D: TRBD2; DNA: TGTGCCAGCAGCCCACGACTAGCGGGGGGGCTAGATACGCAGTATTTT; CDR3: CASSPRLAGGLDTQYF
size: few; V: TRBV10-3; J: TRBJ1-2; D: TRBD1; DNA: TGTGCCATCAGCAGAGGACAGGGCTATGGCTACACCTTC; CDR3: CAISRGQGYGYTF
size: NA; V: TRBV11-2; J: TRBJ2-7; D: TRBD1; DNA: TGTGCCAGCAGCCCGATCGGGACAGCCAACTACGAGCAGTACTTC; CDR3: CASSPIGTANYEQYF
size: once; V: TRBV7-2; J: TRBJ2-3; D: TRBD1; DNA: TGTGCCAGCAGCCCCCGGACAGGGTACCGCCCGCAGTATTTT; CDR3: CASSPRTGYRPQYF
size: NA; V: TRBV7-9; J: TRBJ1-1; D: NA; DNA: TGTGCCAGCAGCGCCAGACAGCCAATGAACACTGAAGCTTTCTTT; CDR3: CASSARQPMNTEAFF
size: NA; V: TRBV7-9; J: TRBJ1-1; D: NA; DNA: TGTGCCAGCAGCTTAGATTGGGGGGACACTGAAGCTTTCTTT; CDR3: CASSLDWGDTEAFF
size: NA; V: TRBV28; J: TRBJ1-2; D: NA; DNA: TGTGCCAGCAGACTTACTAACTATGGCTACACCTTC; CDR3: CASRLTNYGYTF
size: NA; V: TRBV5-4; J: TRBJ2-5; D: TRBD1; DNA: TGTGCCAGCAGCTCCGGGACAGTCCAAGAGACCCAGTACTTC; CDR3: CASSSGTVQETQYF
size: NA; V: TRBV2; J: TRBJ2-2; D: NA; DNA: TGTGCCGGAAGGCCCCAGCTAGACACCGGGGAGCTGTTTTTT; CDR3: CAGRPQLDTGELFF
size: many; V: TRBV12-3/TRBV12-4; J: TRBJ1-3; D: TRBD1; DNA: TGTGCCACCAGGACAGGGCCTGGAAACACCATATATTTT; CDR3: CATRTGPGNTIYF
size: NA; V: TRBV6-2/TRBV6-3; J: TRBJ1-2; D: TRBD1; DNA: TGTGCCAGCAGCCTGGGGACAGTTAAATATGGCTACACCTTC; CDR3: CASSLGTVKYGYTF
size: NA; V: TRBV28; J: TRBJ2-7; D: TRBD1; DNA: TGTGCCAGCAGTCCCCCAAGGACAGGGGGAGTTAGGGAGCAGTACTTC; CDR3: CASSPPRTGGVREQYF
size: NA; V: TRBV3-1/TRBV3-2; J: TRBJ1-2; D: TRBD1; DNA: TGTGCCAGCAGCCACGGGACAGGGGGCGTGTCGGATGGCTACACCTTC; CDR3: CASSHGTGGVSDGYTF
size: NA; V: TRBV5-1; J: TRBJ2-2; D: NA; DNA: TGCGCCAGCAGCTTTCCAGGCGGGGAAGGTACCGGGGAGCTGTTTTTT; CDR3: CASSFPGGEGTGELFF
size: NA; V: TRBV7-6; J: TRBJ1-5; D: TRBD1; DNA: TGTGCCAGCAGCCACTCCCTGGACAGGGTTAGCAATCAGCCCCAGCATTTT; CDR3: CASSHSLDRVSNQPQHF
size: NA; V: TRBV2; J: TRBJ1-5; D: NA; DNA: TGTGCCAGCAGTTCCCTGCCTCCGGGGGGGTTCAAGCCCCAGCATTTT; CDR3: CASSSLPPGGFKPQHF
size: NA; V: TRBV5-1; J: TRBJ2-7; D: TRBD1; DNA: TGCGCCAGCAGCCCGAGGACAGGGGAGCAGTACTTC; CDR3: CASSPRTGEQYF
size: NA; V: TRBV6-5; J: TRBJ2-7; D: NA; DNA: TGTGCCAGCACCCAGGAAACCTACGAGCAGTACTTC; CDR3: CASTQETYEQYF